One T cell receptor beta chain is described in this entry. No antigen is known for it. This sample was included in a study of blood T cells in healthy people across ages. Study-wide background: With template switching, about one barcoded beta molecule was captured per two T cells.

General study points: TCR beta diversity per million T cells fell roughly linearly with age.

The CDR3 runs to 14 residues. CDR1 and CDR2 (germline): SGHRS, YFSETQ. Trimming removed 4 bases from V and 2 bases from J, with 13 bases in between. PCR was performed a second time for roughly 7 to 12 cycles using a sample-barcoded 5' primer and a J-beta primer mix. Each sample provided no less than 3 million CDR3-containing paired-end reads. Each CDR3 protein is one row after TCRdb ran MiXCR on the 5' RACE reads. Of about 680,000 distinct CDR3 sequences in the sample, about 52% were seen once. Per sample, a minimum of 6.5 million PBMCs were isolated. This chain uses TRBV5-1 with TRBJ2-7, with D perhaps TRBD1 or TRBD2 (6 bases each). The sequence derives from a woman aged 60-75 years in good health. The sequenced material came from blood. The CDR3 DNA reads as TGCGCCAGCAGCCCCGGGGGCGAGACCTACGAGCAGTACTTC. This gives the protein CASSPGGETYEQYF.